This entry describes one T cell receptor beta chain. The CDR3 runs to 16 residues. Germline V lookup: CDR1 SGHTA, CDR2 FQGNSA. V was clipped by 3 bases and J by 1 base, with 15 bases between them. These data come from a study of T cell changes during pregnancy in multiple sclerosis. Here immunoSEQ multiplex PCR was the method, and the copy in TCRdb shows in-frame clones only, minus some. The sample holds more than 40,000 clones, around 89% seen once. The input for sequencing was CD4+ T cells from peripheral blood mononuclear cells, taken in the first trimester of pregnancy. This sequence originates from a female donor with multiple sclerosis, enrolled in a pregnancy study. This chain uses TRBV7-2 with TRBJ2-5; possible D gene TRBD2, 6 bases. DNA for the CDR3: TGTGCCAGCAGCTTGGCTAGCGTGTCTCCCCAAGAGACCCAGTACTTC. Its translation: CASSLASVSPQETQYF.